The 23 T cell receptor beta chains presented below share a single source sample, sequenced in a study of blood T cell repertoires in COVID-19 (dated by TCRdb to the early 2020s). The library came from the immunoSEQ multiplex PCR assay. TCRdb mirrors the immuneACCESS table, restricted to in-frame sequences. Some clones are absent from its copies; in checked studies, under half trace to an unresolved V gene, and the reason for the others is unknown. Here the sample has 250,000 or so clones; around 90% occur a single time. About 4% of the sample belongs to the ten largest clones. The sequenced sample consisted of PBMCs or T cells enriched from blood (not recorded which). These receptors came from a woman in her twenties or thirties with acute COVID-19.

As to this clone: Other DNA sequences from this sample encode an identical CDR3 as well. The DNA for the CDR3 is TGTGCCAGCAGACTAACAGGGGGGACTGAAGCTTTCTTT. As protein: CASRLTGGTEAFF. The chain carries TRBV28 and TRBJ1-1; TRBD1 matches 8 bases. Germline V gene data show CDR1 as MDHEN and CDR2 as SYDVKM. The CDR3 length is 13 residues. Losses at the gene ends were 6 bases for V and 5 bases for J; bases not matched to a gene: 5.

The gene calls are TRBV28 and TRBJ2-2; 9 bases line up with TRBD2. CDR3 length equals 17 residues. V was clipped by 2 bases and J by 0 bases; unmatched bases: 4. CDR1 MDHEN and CDR2 SYDVKM come from the germline V gene. The CDR3 DNA reads as TGTGCCAGCAGTTTAGCCCGACTAGCGGCGAACACCGGGGAGCTGTTTTTT. It translates to CASSLARLAANTGELFF.

This clone was found once. This chain connects TRBV5-1 to TRBJ1-3; D is unclear. The CDR3 loop spans 16 amino acids. Trimming shortened V by 4 bases and J by 1 base, and 15 bases separated the two germline ends. Germline loops: CDR1 SGHRS, CDR2 YFSETQ. This chain's CDR3 is CASSPGRGQSGNTIYF. The CDR3 DNA reads as TGCGCCAGCAGCCCGGGCCGGGGTCAATCTGGAAACACCATATATTTT.

The chain links TRBV20-1 to TRBJ1-1, with TRBD1 as a possible D gene (5 bases). V was clipped by 3 bases and J by 6 bases, with 14 bases between them. The CDR3 spans 13 residues. The V gene's germline CDR1 is DFQATT and CDR2 SNEGSKA (reference sequence). The CDR3 loop reads CSASPGGKAEAFF. CDR3 nucleotides: TGCAGTGCTAGTCCGGGGGGGAAGGCTGAAGCTTTCTTT.

The gene calls are TRBV15 and TRBJ2-3; possible D gene TRBD1, 5 bases. Germline CDR1 reads LNHNV; CDR2 reads YYDKDF (reference sequence). Trimming stripped 7 bases from V and 5 bases from J, with 16 bases between. This CDR3 comprises 14 residues. CDR3 residues: CATTSLRVGDTQYF. The CDR3 DNA reads as TGTGCCACCACCTCCCTCAGGGTGGGAGATACGCAGTATTTT.

The J gene is TRBJ1-4, the V gene TRBV19; D perhaps matches TRBD1 (5 bases). The germline V gene has CDR1 LNHDA and CDR2 SQIVND (reference sequence). Trimming stripped 3 bases from V and 4 bases from J, with 12 bases between. The CDR3 is 15 amino acids. CDR3 nucleotide sequence: TGTGCCAGTAGTATCCTGGGGCAGGATAATGAAAAACTGTTTTTT. As protein: CASSILGQDNEKLFF.

The rearrangement joins TRBV5-1 to TRBJ2-7; 7 bases agree with TRBD1. Germline CDR1 is SGHRS and CDR2 is YFSETQ. J lost 0 bases, V lost 4 bases, and 10 bases had no gene match. The length of the CDR3 is 16 residues. The DNA for the CDR3 is TGCGCCAGCAGCCCCATCGAACAGGGGAGCTCCTACGAGCAGTACTTC. This codes for CASSPIEQGSSYEQYF.

As for this clone: Different DNA sequences within this sample yield the same CDR3. This chain connects TRBV5-8 to TRBJ2-3; D not resolved. This CDR3 is 13 amino acids long. The V and J ends lost 4 bases and 2 bases respectively, with 8 bases between them. The V gene's germline CDR1 is SGHTS and CDR2 YDEGEE. CDR3 in DNA: TGTGCCAGCAGCCTACAGTCCACAGATACGCAGTATTTT. Translating gives CASSLQSTDTQYF. The full variable domain, rest sourced from reference TRBV5-8 and TRBJ2-3, is EAGVTQSPTHLIKTRGQQATLRCSPISGHTSVYWYQQALGLGLQFLLWYDEGEERNRGNFPPRFSGRQFPNYSSELNVNALELEDSALYLCASSLQSTDTQYFGPGTRLTVL.

The chain has TRBV3-1 (or the pseudogene TRBV3-2) and TRBJ2-3; 8 bases line up with TRBD1. Germline values: CDR1 LGHDT, CDR2 YNNKEL (reference sequence). The CDR3 sequence is 14 residues long. Trimming removed 7 bases from V and 2 bases from J; junction bases left unmatched: 5. The CDR3 DNA reads as TGTGCCAGCACCGGGACAGGAGTCACAGATACGCAGTATTTT. Protein: CASTGTGVTDTQYF.

This clone was seen a handful of times. CDR3 residues: CASSPTDRLYEQYF. CDR3 bases: TGTGCCAGCAGCCCTACGGACAGGTTATACGAGCAGTACTTC. The chain employs TRBV3-1 (or the pseudogene TRBV3-2) and TRBJ2-7; TRBD1 matches 7 bases. CDR1 is LGHDT and CDR2 is YNNKEL in the germline V gene (reference sequence). The CDR3 spans 14 residues. The V segment lost 4 bases and the J segment 4 bases; nucleotides outside the gene matches: 7.

This chain joins TRBV29-1 and TRBJ1-2; 7 bases agree with TRBD1. Germline CDR1 reads SQVTM; CDR2 reads ANQGSEA. Trimming took 5 bases from V and 8 from J; bases not matched to a gene: 5. The CDR3 covers 11 residues. The CDR3 nucleotides are TGCAGCGTTTCCAACAGGGGAGGCTACACCTTC. Protein: CSVSNRGGYTF. Complete variable domain (other parts from reference TRBV29-1 and TRBJ1-2): SAVISQKPSRDICQRGTSLTIQCQVDSQVTMMFWYRQQPGQSLTLIATANQGSEATYESGFVIDKFPISRPNLTFSTLTVSNMSPEDSSIYLCSVSNRGGYTFGSGTRLTVV.

The chain links TRBV11-2 to TRBJ1-4, with a possible D match to TRBD1 (6 bases). The CDR3 is 14 residues long. The ends were cut back, 5 bases at V and 10 bases at J, with 17 bases in the middle. The V gene's germline CDR1 is SGHAT and CDR2 FQNNGV. The CDR3 coding sequence is TGTGCCAGCAGCGCCGCAGGGGCCCTACGAAAACTGTTTTTT. Translation gives CASSAAGALRKLFF. Looking up the rest from reference TRBV11-2 and TRBJ1-4 gives the full variable domain: EAGVAQSPRYKIIEKRQSVAFWCNPISGHATLYWYQQILGQGPKLLIQFQNNGVVDDSQLPKDRFSAERLKGVDSTLKIQPAKLEDSAVYLCASSAAGALRKLFFGSGTQLSVL.

V is TRBV13 and J is TRBJ2-7; D unresolved. Germline V lookup: CDR1 PRHDT, CDR2 FYEKMQ (reference sequence). The germline V and J ends were trimmed by 2 bases and 2 bases, with 10 bases remaining between them. The CDR3 is 14 amino acids. CDR3 sequence (DNA): TGTGCCAGCAGCTTATCAGGCCCAGCCTACGAGCAGTACTTC. It yields the protein CASSLSGPAYEQYF. Based on the CDR3 plus reference TRBV13 and TRBJ2-7, the full variable domain is AAGVIQSPRHLIKEKRETATLKCYPIPRHDTVYWYQQGPGQDPQFLISFYEKMQSDKGSIPDRFSAQQFSDYHSELNMSSLELGDSALYFCASSLSGPAYEQYFGPGTRLTVT.

V and J are TRBV10-3 and TRBJ2-1; maybe TRBD1 (6 bases). There are 14 residues in the CDR3. CDR1 is ENHRY and CDR2 is SYGVKD in the germline V gene. Deletions cut 7 bases from V and 4 bases from J, with 14 bases between. The CDR3 loop reads CAIMASGQYNEQFF. DNA for the CDR3: TGTGCCATCATGGCAAGCGGACAGTACAATGAGCAGTTCTTC.

The CDR3, as DNA: TGTGCCAGCAGTTTACGACAGTGGGGCTCGGATCAGCCCCAGCATTTT. Translation: CASSLRQWGSDQPQHF. V gene TRBV28 combines with J gene TRBJ1-5; possibly TRBD1 for D (5 bases). V lost 2 bases, J lost 5 bases, and 16 bases lay in between. CDR1 and CDR2 (germline): MDHEN, SYDVKM. The CDR3 spans 16 residues.

The chain carries TRBV3-1 (or the pseudogene TRBV3-2) and TRBJ2-7; D gene unclear. The V end was cut by 1 base, the J end by 2 bases, with 12 bases between. The germline V gene encodes CDR1 LGHDT and CDR2 YNNKEL (reference sequence). The CDR3 has 15 residues. The CDR3: CASSQGISYTYEQYF. CDR3 nucleotides: TGTGCCAGCAGCCAAGGTATCTCGTATACCTACGAGCAGTACTTC.

The V call is TRBV5-1, the J call TRBJ2-7; unclear D gene. This CDR3 is built from 16 residues. Trimming shortened V by 4 bases and J by 0 bases, and 17 bases separated the two germline ends. Germline CDR1 reads SGHRS; CDR2 reads YFSETQ. The CDR3 loop is CASSDDYRVHSYEQYF. The CDR3, as DNA: TGCGCCAGCAGCGACGATTACCGGGTCCACTCCTACGAGCAGTACTTC. Supplemented by reference TRBV5-1 and TRBJ2-7, the full variable domain reads KAGVTQTPRYLIKTRGQQVTLSCSPISGHRSVSWYQQTPGQGLQFLFEYFSETQRNKGNFPGRFSGRQFSNSRSEMNVSTLELGDSALYLCASSDDYRVHSYEQYFGPGTRLTVT.

This clone occurred a few times. The chain carries TRBV7-9 and TRBJ2-7, with TRBD1 matching 10 bases. Germline-derived CDR1 and CDR2 are SEHNR and FQNEAQ (reference sequence). CDR3 size: 15 residues. The V gene end was trimmed by 0 bases and the J gene end by 3 bases; junction bases not matched to a gene: 2. The CDR3 loop is CASSLAGTGVYEQYF. The CDR3 region has the DNA TGTGCCAGCAGCTTAGCGGGGACAGGGGTCTACGAGCAGTACTTC.

This rearrangement joins TRBV5-4 to TRBJ2-7; TRBD2 matches at 8 bases. The V gene end was trimmed by 2 bases and the J gene end by 2 bases; junction bases not matched to a gene: 15. The germline gives CDR1 SGHNT, CDR2 YYREEE (reference sequence). The CDR3 is 18 residues long. The CDR3: CASSFPPIAGLPTYEQYF. The CDR3 DNA follows: TGTGCCAGCAGCTTTCCCCCGATAGCGGGACTCCCTACCTACGAGCAGTACTTC.

The genes are TRBV11-3 and TRBJ2-7, with 7 bases lining up with TRBD2. The germline gives CDR1 SGHNT, CDR2 YENEEA. J gave up 2 bases and V 0 bases, and 10 bases lay outside the gene matches. The CDR3 has 17 amino acids. This CDR3 reads CASSLEARAGITYEQYF. The CDR3 nucleotides read TGTGCCAGCAGCTTAGAGGCGAGAGCGGGGATCACCTACGAGCAGTACTTC.

CDR3 sequence: CASSQGSNQPQHF. Written as DNA, the CDR3 is TGTGCCAGTAGTCAGGGTAGCAATCAGCCCCAGCATTTT. The chain joins TRBV19 to TRBJ1-5; perhaps TRBD1 as D (5 bases). The CDR3 totals 13 residues. Germline V lookup: CDR1 LNHDA, CDR2 SQIVND (reference sequence). The V and J ends lost 5 bases and 0 bases respectively, with 5 bases between them.

This clone has just one count. CDR3 DNA: TGTGCCATCAGTCCCGGGACAGGGGTCAATCAGCCCCAGCATTTT. Protein: CAISPGTGVNQPQHF. This sequence joins TRBV10-3 and TRBJ1-5; 10 nucleotides align to TRBD1. The CDR3 contains 15 residues. Germline V CDR1 and CDR2: ENHRY, SYGVKD. After removal of 5 bases from V and 3 bases from J, the junction contained 4 bases not matched to a gene.

The chain recombines TRBV4-3 with TRBJ2-1; no clear D. The CDR3 covers 13 residues. Germline V gene sequence: CDR1 LGHNA, CDR2 YSLEER. V was cut by 6 bases and J by 7 bases, with 13 bases left in between. The CDR3 DNA is TGCGCCAGCAGTCGACTTAGTGGAAATGAGCAGTTCTTC. This codes for CASSRLSGNEQFF.